What follows are 11 T cell receptor beta chains derived from one specimen sequenced in a study of T cells after yellow fever vaccination. TCRdb independently ran MiXCR on the 5' RACE reads; one entry per CDR3 protein. The sample contains some 350,000 distinct CDR3 sequences, around 3.9% of which appear only once. This specimen was PBMCs, taken 5 days after the yellow fever booster vaccination. Every receptor here comes from a man aged 18 to 35 who received the YFV17D yellow fever vaccine.

This clonotype came up a few times. The V call is TRBV29-1, the J call TRBJ2-5, with D tentatively TRBD1 (5 bases). V was shortened by 2 bases and J by 0 bases, with 7 bases between the two germline ends. The CDR3 covers 13 residues. Germline values: CDR1 SQVTM, CDR2 ANQGSEA. As DNA, the CDR3 is TGCAGCGTTGAATACAGGAACCAAGAGACCCAGTACTTC. It encodes CSVEYRNQETQYF. The full variable domain, with the rest looked up from reference TRBV29-1 and TRBJ2-5, is SAVISQKPSRDICQRGTSLTIQCQVDSQVTMMFWYRQQPGQSLTLIATANQGSEATYESGFVIDKFPISRPNLTFSTLTVSNMSPEDSSIYLCSVEYRNQETQYFGPGTRLLVL.

The sample holds many counts of this clonotype. This sequence joins TRBV20-1 and TRBJ1-4; possibly TRBD1 for D (6 bases). With 3 bases removed from V and 7 bases from J, the gap between germline ends came to 12 bases. Germline V gene lookup returns CDR1 DFQATT and CDR2 SNEGSKA (reference sequence). The CDR3 is made up of 13 amino acids. The CDR3 region is CSASKQGTEKLFF. CDR3 DNA: TGCAGTGCTAGTAAGCAGGGGACTGAAAAACTGTTTTTT.

This clonotype turned up a few times. This chain connects TRBV5-1 to TRBJ2-3; possible D gene TRBD1, 6 bases. The CDR3 length is 13 residues. V was trimmed by 4 bases and J by 6 bases, leaving 12 bases between them. Germline V gives CDR1 SGHRS, CDR2 YFSETQ. The CDR3 protein is CASSTQGRDTQYF. The CDR3 nucleotides read TGCGCCAGCAGCACACAGGGTCGGGATACGCAGTATTTT. Full variable domain (missing parts from reference TRBV5-1 and TRBJ2-3): KAGVTQTPRYLIKTRGQQVTLSCSPISGHRSVSWYQQTPGQGLQFLFEYFSETQRNKGNFPGRFSGRQFSNSRSEMNVSTLELGDSALYLCASSTQGRDTQYFGPGTRLTVL.

This clonotype was detected many times. The chain recombines TRBV5-1 with TRBJ1-6; maybe TRBD1 (6 bases). Between the trimmed V and J ends, which lost 1 base and 9 bases, there was a span of 11 bases. CDR1 and CDR2 (germline): SGHRS, YFSETQ. The CDR3 contains 14 residues. The CDR3 region is CASSLQQGGSPLHF. CDR3 sequence (DNA): TGCGCCAGCAGCTTGCAACAGGGAGGTTCACCCCTCCACTTT.

This clonotype was seen many times. V is TRBV29-1 and J is TRBJ1-3; no reliable D call. The CDR3 has 15 residues. Germline values: CDR1 SQVTM, CDR2 ANQGSEA. V lost 5 bases and J 0 bases, leaving 14 bases between the germline ends. In DNA, the CDR3 is TGCAGCGTTTTCCTACATGGTAACTCTGGAAACACCATATATTTT. This codes for CSVFLHGNSGNTIYF. Full variable domain (missing parts from reference TRBV29-1 and TRBJ1-3): SAVISQKPSRDICQRGTSLTIQCQVDSQVTMMFWYRQQPGQSLTLIATANQGSEATYESGFVIDKFPISRPNLTFSTLTVSNMSPEDSSIYLCSVFLHGNSGNTIYFGEGSWLTVV.

This clonotype was counted a few times. V gene TRBV5-1 combines with J gene TRBJ1-2; D gene unclear. This CDR3 is built from 15 residues. The V end lost 0 bases, the J end lost 1 base, and 10 bases lay between the germline ends. CDR1 and CDR2 from the germline V gene are SGHRS and YFSETQ. The CDR3 region is CASSLGVGSNYGYTF. The CDR3 DNA is TGCGCCAGCAGCTTGGGGGTCGGGAGTAACTATGGCTACACCTTC.

This clonotype showed up just a few times. The chain recombines TRBV14 with TRBJ2-5; TRBD2 aligns across 12 bases. From germline, CDR1 is SGHDN and CDR2 FVKESK. This CDR3 comprises 16 residues. Trimming took 4 bases from V and 1 from J; bases not matched to a gene: 4. The CDR3 region has the DNA TGTGCCAGCAGCCGAACGACTAGCGGGGGCCAAGAGACCCAGTACTTC. Protein: CASSRTTSGGQETQYF.

This clonotype was seen at least ten times. The V and J genes are TRBV6-5 and TRBJ2-2; D is ambiguous. Germline CDR1 is MNHEY and CDR2 is SVGAGI. V was clipped by 2 bases and J by 6 bases, with 4 bases between them. The CDR3 is 12 residues long. CDR3 region: CASSYGSGELFF. The DNA for the CDR3 is TGTGCCAGCAGTTACGGTTCCGGGGAGCTGTTTTTT.

This clonotype was detected ten times or more. The chain uses TRBV4-2 and TRBJ1-5; TRBD1 is a possible D gene (5 bases). CDR1 LGHNA and CDR2 YNFKEQ come from the germline V gene. The V end lost 0 bases, the J end lost 7 bases, and 13 bases lay between the germline ends. The CDR3 covers 15 residues. The CDR3 loop is CASSQDGAARQPQHF. The CDR3 bases are TGTGCCAGCAGCCAAGATGGGGCGGCAAGGCAGCCCCAGCATTTT.

This sequence joins TRBV6-4 and TRBJ2-1, with 8 bases identical to TRBD1. Unmatched junction bases numbered 6, after V lost 3 bases and J lost 8 bases. Germline CDR1 and CDR2: MRHNA and SNTAGT. The CDR3 spans 14 residues. For the CDR3, the DNA is TGTGCCAGCAGTGATCAACAGGGGGTTTATGAGCAGTTCTTC. Protein sequence: CASSDQQGVYEQFF.

This clonotype was counted many times. The chain recombines TRBV7-9 with TRBJ2-5, with D perhaps given as TRBD1 or TRBD2 (6 bases each). Germline V gene sequence: CDR1 SEHNR, CDR2 FQNEAQ (reference sequence). V lost 5 bases and J lost 4, with 17 bases in between. The CDR3 sequence is 15 residues long. CDR3 in DNA: TGTGCCAGCAGCATCCCACGGGGGCCCGCAGAGACCCAGTACTTC. It specifies CASSIPRGPAETQYF.